The sequence of this T cell receptor beta chain was determined in a study of blood T cell repertoires in COVID-19. Study information: Spain, Italy and the United States supplied samples that represented acute and convalescent COVID-19.

Researchers sorted participants into cohorts using their self-reported clinical history. This clone was observed once. In the authors' workflow: Quantification of nucleated cells was approximated via reference gene primer amplification. The data were produced by immunoSEQ multiplex PCR, yet TCRdb's version contains in-frame clones alone and is incomplete. V and J calls and clone size are as listed in that table; D and trimming were resolved from the DNA. The data show 200,000 to 250,000 clones, 87% seen once. This receptor was obtained from a woman younger than 45 with acute COVID-19. The sequencing sample was made of PBMCs or T cells enriched from blood (not recorded which).

The CDR3 nucleotides are TGTGCCAGCAGGAAGGATCAGGGGGCTTGGGAGACCCAGTACTTC. Translated, it gives CASRKDQGAWETQYF. The chain links TRBV6-5 to TRBJ2-5, with 8 bases aligning to TRBD1. The CDR3 extends over 15 amino acids. V was pared by 6 bases and J by 5 bases, with 11 bases of the junction left unmatched. In germline, CDR1 is MNHEY, CDR2 SVGAGI.